Below are 23 T cell receptor beta chains sequenced from a single sample in a study of early T cells in non-severe SARS-CoV-2 infection. Each CDR3 protein is one row after TCRdb ran MiXCR on the 5' RACE reads. Of fewer than 35,000 distinct CDR3 sequences in the sample, approximately 5.6% were seen once. Sequenced input: whole blood. These receptors originate from an adult who was a healthcare worker with PCR-confirmed SARS-CoV-2 infection or an uninfected control (not recorded which).

This clonotype was observed at least ten times. The V gene is TRBV30, the J gene TRBJ2-7, with TRBD2 identical over 8 bases. The CDR3 covers 15 residues. Trimming cost V 2 bases and J 0 bases; bases outside gene matches: 6. In germline, CDR1 is GTSNPN, CDR2 SVGIG (reference sequence). The CDR3 nucleotides read TGTGCCTGGAGTAGAACGGGGACTAGCTCCTACGAGCAGTACTTC. This gives the protein CAWSRTGTSSYEQYF.

This clonotype was detected only a few times. The chain uses TRBV19 and TRBJ1-5; D gene ambiguous. CDR3 size: 15 residues. The V gene lost 3 bases and the J gene lost 4 bases, with 13 bases spanning the gap. Germline lookup yields CDR1 LNHDA and CDR2 SQIVND (reference sequence). In DNA, the CDR3 is TGTGCCAGTAGTATCATATGGGGTAGTAATCAGCCCCAGCATTTT. It encodes CASSIIWGSNQPQHF. The whole variable domain, remainder taken from reference TRBV19 and TRBJ1-5, is DGGITQSPKYLFRKEGQNVTLSCEQNLNHDAMYWYRQDPGQGLRLIYYSQIVNDFQKGDIAEGYSVSREKKESFPLTVTSAQKNPTAFYLCASSIIWGSNQPQHFGDGTRLSIL.

This clonotype has ten or more counts. The rearrangement uses TRBV6-6 and TRBJ2-5, with D unresolved. Germline CDR1 is MNHNY and CDR2 is SVGAGI (reference sequence). The V end was cut by 3 bases, the J end by 2 bases, with 1 base between. The CDR3 consists of 11 residues. The CDR3 here is CASSYQETQYF. The CDR3 coding sequence is TGTGCCAGCAGTTATCAAGAGACCCAGTACTTC.

This clonotype was seen many times. The gene calls are TRBV6-6 and TRBJ2-7, with D possibly being TRBD2 (6 bases). V was clipped by 3 bases and J by 6 bases, with 12 bases between them. CDR1 MNHNY and CDR2 SVGAGI come from the germline V gene (reference sequence). This CDR3 comprises 13 residues. CDR3 in amino acids: CASSYIPGGEQYF. The CDR3 DNA follows: TGTGCCAGCAGTTATATACCCGGGGGCGAGCAGTACTTC.

This clonotype was counted ten times or more. The chain uses TRBV6-1 and TRBJ2-7; D is undetermined. Trimming took 4 bases from V and 0 from J, leaving 10 bases between them. Germline V gene data show CDR1 as MNHNS and CDR2 as SASEGT. CDR3 size: 14 residues. Here the CDR3 DNA reads TGTGCCAGCAGTGTCCCCTCGGACTCCTACGAGCAGTACTTC. Its translation is CASSVPSDSYEQYF.

The chain employs TRBV3-1 and TRBJ2-1; no clear D. CDR1 LGHDT and CDR2 YNNKEL come from the germline V gene (reference sequence). The CDR3 extends over 15 amino acids. Trimming cost V 1 base and J 7 bases, with 14 bases left between them. CDR3 in amino acids: CASSQGQLWENEQFF. As DNA, the CDR3 is TGTGCCAGCAGCCAAGGCCAATTATGGGAAAATGAGCAGTTCTTC.

This clonotype came up many times. The rearrangement uses TRBV20-1 and TRBJ2-1; 9 positions match TRBD2. Germline CDR1 reads DFQATT; CDR2 reads SNEGSKA (reference sequence). Trimming took 1 base from V and 9 from J; bases not matched to a gene: 7. This CDR3 comprises 14 residues. The CDR3 loop reads CSARGSGSASEQFF. The CDR3 DNA follows: TGCAGTGCTAGAGGTAGCGGGAGCGCGTCTGAGCAGTTCTTC.

In nucleotides, the CDR3 is TGTGCCAGCAGCTCCCTCGGGACAGGTGGCACAGATACGCAGTATTTT. Its translation: CASSSLGTGGTDTQYF. This chain links TRBV7-9 with TRBJ2-3; 8 nucleotides match TRBD1. The CDR3 extends over 16 amino acids. Losses at the gene ends were 4 bases for V and 1 base for J; bases not matched to a gene: 7. Per the germline V gene, CDR1 is SEHNR and CDR2 is FQNEAQ (reference sequence).

Ten or more counts support this clonotype. The rearrangement uses TRBV12-3 or TRBV12-4 and TRBJ2-2; 11 positions match TRBD1. The CDR3 contains 16 residues. Germline trimming cut 5 bases from V and 10 bases from J; bases unmatched to any gene: 12. CDR3 residues: CASSPRTGGDTTELFF. The CDR3 DNA reads TGTGCCAGCAGTCCCCGGACAGGGGGCGATACTACGGAGCTGTTTTTT.

The CDR3 is CASSTGPLSTDTQYF. CDR3 sequence (DNA): TGTGCCAGCAGTACCGGTCCTCTTTCCACAGATACGCAGTATTTT. The rearrangement joins TRBV2 to TRBJ2-3; no definite D call. This CDR3 has 15 amino acids. The germline gives CDR1 SNHLY, CDR2 FYNNEI. Trimming removed 5 bases from V and 2 bases from J, with 14 bases in between.

In its sample, this clonotype was seen many times. This chain links TRBV11-3 with TRBJ2-1, with 12 bases identical to TRBD2. V shed 5 bases and J 7 bases; nucleotides not matched to a gene: 3. The CDR3 extends over 14 amino acids. Germline CDR1 and CDR2: SGHNT and YENEEA. The CDR3 loop is CASSRGLAGNEQFF. The CDR3 nucleotides are TGTGCCAGCAGCCGAGGACTAGCGGGGAATGAGCAGTTCTTC. Drawing the rest from reference TRBV11-3 and TRBJ2-1, the complete variable domain is EAGVVQSPRYKIIEKKQPVAFWCNPISGHNTLYWYLQNLGQGPELLIRYENEEAVDDSQLPKDRFSAERLKGVDSTLKIQPAELGDSAVYLCASSRGLAGNEQFFGPGTRLTVL.

This clonotype was detected ten times or more. The CDR3 DNA sequence: TGCAGCAAACTCACCCCGAGTATAGCGGGACGGGAGACCCAGTACTTC. Encoded protein: CSKLTPSIAGRETQYF. This chain joins TRBV20-1 and TRBJ2-5; TRBD2 aligns across 8 bases. From germline, CDR1 is DFQATT and CDR2 SNEGSKA (reference sequence). This CDR3 has 16 residues.

V is TRBV7-2 and J is TRBJ1-2; unclear D gene. This CDR3 region has 13 residues. Germline V gives CDR1 SGHTA, CDR2 FQGNSA. The V end was cut by 5 bases, the J end by 7 bases, with 14 bases between. The CDR3 here is CASSPSGIGGYTF. CDR3 coding DNA: TGTGCCAGCAGCCCCTCGGGAATTGGTGGCTACACCTTC.

This clonotype was counted at least ten times. The chain carries TRBV20-1 and TRBJ1-1; 7 nucleotides agree with TRBD1. The V segment lost 1 base and the J segment 4 bases; nucleotides outside the gene matches: 0. Germline values: CDR1 DFQATT, CDR2 SNEGSKA (reference sequence). The CDR3 length is 12 residues. The CDR3 region is CSARGQGTEAFF. DNA of the CDR3: TGCAGTGCTAGAGGACAGGGCACTGAAGCTTTCTTT.

This clonotype was found many times. The J gene is TRBJ2-7, the V gene TRBV6-1, with D unclear. The CDR3 contains 15 residues. Germline V CDR1 and CDR2: MNHNS, SASEGT. The germline V and J ends were trimmed by 10 bases and 0 bases, with 19 bases remaining between them. Written as DNA, the CDR3 is TGTGCCACACAAATAACATCAGGAAACTCCTACGAGCAGTACTTC. Protein product: CATQITSGNSYEQYF.

This clonotype was detected many times. The chain has TRBV20-1 and TRBJ1-2; 9 nucleotides match TRBD1. V lost 0 bases, J lost 4 bases, and 6 bases stayed unmatched. The CDR3 totals 15 residues. Germline CDR1 reads DFQATT; CDR2 reads SNEGSKA (reference sequence). The CDR3 DNA sequence: TGCAGTGCTAGAGAACCGGGACAGGGATCCTATGGCTACACCTTC. Amino acids: CSAREPGQGSYGYTF.

This clonotype showed up just a few times. In DNA form, the CDR3 reads TGTGCCAGCAGTTCCTACCCGGGAGGACTCAATGAGCAGTTCTTC. Protein: CASSSYPGGLNEQFF. The chain uses TRBV6-6 and TRBJ2-1, with TRBD2 matching over 7 bases. Germline loops: CDR1 MNHNY, CDR2 SVGAGI (reference sequence). The junction had 9 bases not matched to a gene; V was cut back by 4 bases and J by 6 bases. The CDR3 runs to 15 residues.

This clonotype was picked up many times. This rearrangement joins TRBV7-6 to TRBJ2-7; D call uncertain. The germline V gene has CDR1 SGHVS and CDR2 FNYEAQ. The CDR3 contains 15 residues. V gave up 1 base and J gave up 3 bases, with 13 bases separating them. The CDR3 is CASSLGDGRNYEQYF. The DNA of the CDR3 is TGTGCCAGCAGCTTAGGAGATGGCAGAAACTACGAGCAGTACTTC.

In this sample, this clonotype turned up a few times. V is TRBV10-3 and J is TRBJ1-2; no clear D gene. The CDR3 has 14 amino acids. Germline values: CDR1 ENHRY, CDR2 SYGVKD. Trimming left V 0 bases short and J 2 bases short, with 7 bases between. Written as DNA, the CDR3 is TGTGCCATCAGTGAGTCATCGGGCAACTATGGCTACACCTTC. It yields the protein CAISESSGNYGYTF.

This clonotype showed up just a few times. V is TRBV7-2 and J is TRBJ2-7; D possibly corresponds to TRBD2 (5 bases). With 5 bases removed from V and 0 bases from J, the gap between germline ends came to 11 bases. The germline V gene has CDR1 SGHTA and CDR2 FQGNSA. This CDR3 region has 14 residues. DNA of the CDR3: TGTGCCAGCAGCACGCAAGGACTCTCCTACGAGCAGTACTTC. Protein product: CASSTQGLSYEQYF.

This clonotype was counted ten times or more. The rearrangement joins TRBV11-2 to TRBJ1-2; possibly TRBD1 for D (5 bases). The length of the CDR3 is 14 residues. Trimming pared 8 bases from V and 8 bases from J, leaving 21 bases between. CDR1 is SGHAT and CDR2 is FQNNGV in the germline V gene. Written as DNA, the CDR3 is TGTGCCAGCGCAATTTCCGGGGCGTCCTACGGCTACACCTTC. It is translated as CASAISGASYGYTF.

The table lists this clonotype with many counts. This chain connects TRBV10-3 to TRBJ1-2; D perhaps matches TRBD1 (6 bases). The CDR3 has 17 amino acids. Germline assignment: CDR1 ENHRY and CDR2 SYGVKD. Trimming cost V 5 bases and J 9 bases, with 28 bases left between them. The CDR3 spells CAISPGQSLTTASSYTF. CDR3 bases: TGTGCCATCAGTCCAGGACAGTCCCTGACTACTGCGTCTAGCTACACCTTC.

This clonotype was counted ten times or more. The rearrangement uses TRBV4-2 and TRBJ1-5; D is perhaps TRBD1 (5 bases). The V end was cut by 0 bases, the J end by 6 bases, with 12 bases between. The CDR3 has 15 amino acids. In germline, CDR1 is LGHNA, CDR2 YNFKEQ. The CDR3 region is CASSQDMTAGQPQHF. For the CDR3, the DNA is TGTGCCAGCAGCCAAGATATGACAGCGGGTCAGCCCCAGCATTTT.